The entry below describes one TCR beta chain. This sample was included in a study of blood T cell repertoires in COVID-19. Study summary: Acute-phase and convalescent COVID-19 samples originated in the United States, Italy and Spain. Sources were T cells, B-cell-depleted T cells, or PBMCs; the material itself was cDNA or gDNA.

In germline, CDR1 is SNHLY, CDR2 FYNNEI. CDR3 length equals 15 residues. V shed 3 bases, J shed 2 bases, and the junction held 2 bases outside the gene matches. As handled by the study authors: Estimates of nucleated cell counts were drawn from the amplification of reference gene primers. Clones were sequenced by immunoSEQ multiplex PCR, and TCRdb holds only the in-frame ones, with some missing. V, J and clone size were drawn from that table, and D and trimming were deduced from the DNA. The sample holds roughly 250,000 clones, more than 65% seen once. The chain links TRBV2 to TRBJ2-5; 11 nucleotides match TRBD2. Sequenced sample: peripheral blood. The TCR was taken from a woman aged 40 to 50 with active or convalescent COVID-19. The CDR3 here is CASSDGTSGQETQYF. The CDR3 nucleotides are TGTGCCAGCAGTGATGGGACTAGCGGACAAGAGACCCAGTACTTC.